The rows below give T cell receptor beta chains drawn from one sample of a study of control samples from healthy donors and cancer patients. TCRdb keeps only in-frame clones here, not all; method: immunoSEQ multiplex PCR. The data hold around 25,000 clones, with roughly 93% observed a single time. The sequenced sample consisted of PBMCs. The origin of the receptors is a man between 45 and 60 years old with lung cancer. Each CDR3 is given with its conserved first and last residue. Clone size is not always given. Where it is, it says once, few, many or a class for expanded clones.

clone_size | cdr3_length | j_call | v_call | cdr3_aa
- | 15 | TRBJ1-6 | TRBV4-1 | CASSPQTGDNSPLHF
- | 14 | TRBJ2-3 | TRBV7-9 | CASSLGGRGDTQYF
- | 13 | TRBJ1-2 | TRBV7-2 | CASSLGTWDGYTF
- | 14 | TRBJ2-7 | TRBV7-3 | CASSLTGRQGRQYF
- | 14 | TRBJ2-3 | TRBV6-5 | CASRRTGNTDTQYF
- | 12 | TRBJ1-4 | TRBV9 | CASSPRGEKLFF
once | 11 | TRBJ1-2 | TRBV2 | CASSEDGLPTF
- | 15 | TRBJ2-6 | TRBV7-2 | CASSLVTGGANVLTF
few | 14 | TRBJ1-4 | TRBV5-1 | CASSLGRRDEKLFF
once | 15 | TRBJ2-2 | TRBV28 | CASRKAGAARGELFF
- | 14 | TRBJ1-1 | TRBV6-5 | CASTNLGTDTEAFF
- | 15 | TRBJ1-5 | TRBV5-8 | CASSLGLYSNQPQHF
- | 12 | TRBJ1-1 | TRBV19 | CASSPQGAEAFF
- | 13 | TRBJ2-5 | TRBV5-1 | CASSRTGSETQYF
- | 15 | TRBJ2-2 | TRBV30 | CAWSKKGAATGELFF
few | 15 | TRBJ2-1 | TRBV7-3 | CASSLQTGANNEQFF
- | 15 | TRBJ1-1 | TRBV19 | CASKEQGAMNTEAFF
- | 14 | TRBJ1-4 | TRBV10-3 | CAISPGQGQEKLFF
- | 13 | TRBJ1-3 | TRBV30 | CAWSDTGPGTIYF
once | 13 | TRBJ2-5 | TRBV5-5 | CASRPRGTETQYF
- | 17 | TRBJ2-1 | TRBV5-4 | CASSLAGDRGRYNEQFF
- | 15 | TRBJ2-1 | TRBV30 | CAWGKAGGSYNEQFF
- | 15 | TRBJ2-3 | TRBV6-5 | CASSYGRGSTDTQYF
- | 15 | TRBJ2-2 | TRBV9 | CASSSETGYTGELFF
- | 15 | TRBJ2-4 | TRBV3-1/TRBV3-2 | CASSQDYLAKNIQYF
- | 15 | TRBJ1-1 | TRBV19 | CASSVGQLLNTEAFF
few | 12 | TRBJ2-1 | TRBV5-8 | CASSLDGDEQFF
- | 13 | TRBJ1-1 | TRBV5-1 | CASSLAQNTEAFF
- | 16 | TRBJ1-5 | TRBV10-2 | CASSEPGTADRRPQHF
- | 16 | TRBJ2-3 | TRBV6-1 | CASSEALAGSLTTQYF
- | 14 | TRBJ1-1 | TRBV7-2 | CASSSHIGGPEAFF
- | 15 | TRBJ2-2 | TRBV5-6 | CASSFGESGTGELFF
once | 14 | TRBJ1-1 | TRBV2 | CASSAGGPDTEAFF
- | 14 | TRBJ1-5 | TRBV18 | CASSPGQGDQPQHF
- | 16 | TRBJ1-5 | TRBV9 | CASSVGGTDALTSQHF
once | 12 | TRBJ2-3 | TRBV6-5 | CASRASTDTQYF
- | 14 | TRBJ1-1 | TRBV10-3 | CATTREHSNTEAFF
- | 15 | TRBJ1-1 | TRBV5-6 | CASSLSGAENTEAFF
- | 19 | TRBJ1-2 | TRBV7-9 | CASSPWTGTGDLANYGYTF
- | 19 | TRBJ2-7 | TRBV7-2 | CASSSRAGLAGARSYEQYF
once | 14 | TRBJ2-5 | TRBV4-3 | CASSQDVGVETQYF
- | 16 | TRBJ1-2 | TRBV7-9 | CASSLPPTGAGYGYTF
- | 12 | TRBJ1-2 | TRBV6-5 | CASGNRPYGYTF
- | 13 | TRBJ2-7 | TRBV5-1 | CASSPYSIREQYF
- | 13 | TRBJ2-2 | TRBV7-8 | CASRGQGTGELFF
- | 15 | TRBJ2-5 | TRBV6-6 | CASSPPGRIEETQYF
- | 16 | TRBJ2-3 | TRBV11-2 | CASSLRGGIGQDTQYF